Shown below are 13 T cell receptor beta chains from a single sample sequenced in a study of T cell responses to AZD1222 COVID-19 vaccine. Sequenced by immunoSEQ multiplex PCR; TCRdb stores in-frame clones only, minus some. The repertoire consists of over 100,000 clones, with 90% occurring once and the leading ten covering 1.5% to 2%. Source: peripheral blood, taken on day 0 of AZD1222 vaccination. Every receptor here comes from an adult in good health.

This clone has more than one count but fewer than ten. The chain uses TRBV10-1 and TRBJ2-7, with TRBD1 matching over 7 bases. Germline trimming cut 4 bases from V and 0 bases from J; bases unmatched to any gene: 3. Germline V gives CDR1 WNHNN, CDR2 SYGVQD (reference sequence). There are 14 residues in the CDR3. The CDR3 region has the DNA TGCGCCAGCAGTGGTGGACAGGCCTCCTACGAGCAGTACTTC. Encoded protein: CASSGGQASYEQYF.

This sequence joins TRBV5-4 and TRBJ2-1, with 9 bases identical to TRBD2. The CDR3 spans 16 residues. CDR1 is SGHNT and CDR2 is YYREEE in the germline V gene (reference sequence). After removal of 0 bases from V and 4 bases from J, the junction contained 5 bases not matched to a gene. CDR3 sequence (DNA): TGTGCCAGCAGCTTGGCGGGCGGGAGGGGGTACAATGAGCAGTTCTTC. Its translation is CASSLAGGRGYNEQFF.

The chain recombines TRBV18 with TRBJ2-6, with D uncertain. The CDR3 is 15 residues long. Germline CDR1 KGHSH, CDR2 LQKENI. V was trimmed by 1 base and J by 0 bases, leaving 4 bases between them. The CDR3 nucleotides are TGTGCCAGCTCACCACTGCCCTCTGGGGCCAACGTCCTGACTTTC. Its protein is CASSPLPSGANVLTF.

This clone was seen only once. This chain connects TRBV15 to TRBJ1-2, with D tentatively TRBD1 (5 bases). Trimming pared 4 bases from V and 0 bases from J, leaving 12 bases between. The CDR3 is made up of 15 amino acids. Germline V gene sequence: CDR1 LNHNV, CDR2 YYDKDF (reference sequence). This CDR3 is CATSTREAANYGYTF. The CDR3 region has the DNA TGTGCCACCAGCACCAGGGAGGCGGCTAACTATGGCTACACCTTC. Drawing the rest from reference TRBV15 and TRBJ1-2, the complete variable domain is DAMVIQNPRYQVTQFGKPVTLSCSQTLNHNVMYWYQQKSSQAPKLLFHYYDKDFNNEADTPDNFQSRRPNTSFCFLDIRSPGLGDTAMYLCATSTREAANYGYTFGSGTRLTVV.

This chain uses TRBV9 with TRBJ1-6; unclear D gene. V was cut by 3 bases and J by 5 bases, with 15 bases left in between. Per the germline V gene, CDR1 is SGDLS and CDR2 is YYNGEE. The CDR3 has 16 amino acids. The CDR3 nucleotides read TGTGCCAGCAGCGCGGCCCCGGGAGGTCATAATTCACCCCTCCACTTT. Translation: CASSAAPGGHNSPLHF. The whole variable domain, filled in from reference TRBV9 and TRBJ1-6, reads DSGVTQTPKHLITATGQRVTLRCSPRSGDLSVYWYQQSLDQGLQFLIQYYNGEERAKGNILERFSAQQFPDLHSELNLSSLELGDSALYFCASSAAPGGHNSPLHFGNGTRLTVT.

This clone has only one observation. The chain couples TRBV28 to TRBJ1-6, with 8 bases lining up with TRBD1. Germline loops: CDR1 MDHEN, CDR2 SYDVKM. The CDR3 is 15 residues long. V lost 8 bases, J lost 7 bases, and 10 bases stayed unmatched. The CDR3 nucleotides are TGTGCCAGCGCCCAGGCAGGGGGCTTAAATTCACCCCTCCACTTT. It specifies CASAQAGGLNSPLHF.

The chain recombines TRBV5-1 with TRBJ1-5, with D hard to call. V lost 0 bases and J 0 bases, leaving 7 bases between the germline ends. The germline CDR1 and CDR2 sequences are SGHRS and YFSETQ. This CDR3 spans 15 amino acids. CDR3 loop: CASSLDVGSNQPQHF. CDR3 bases: TGCGCCAGCAGCTTGGATGTGGGTAGCAATCAGCCCCAGCATTTT.

CDR3 amino acids: CASSFPAVPAVPPIYEQYF. CDR3 DNA: TGTGCCAGCAGCTTCCCCGCAGTCCCGGCGGTTCCCCCTATATACGAGCAGTACTTC. The rearrangement uses TRBV7-9 and TRBJ2-7; D unclear. This CDR3 has 19 amino acids. Between the trimmed V and J ends, which lost 3 bases and 4 bases, there was a span of 28 bases. The V gene's germline CDR1 is SEHNR and CDR2 FQNEAQ (reference sequence).

The V call is TRBV20-1, the J call TRBJ1-4; TRBD1 matches at 7 bases. The CDR3 length is 13 residues. Germline assignment: CDR1 DFQATT and CDR2 SNEGSKA (reference sequence). V trimming: 3 bases; J trimming: 7 bases; junction bases outside the gene matches: 5. The CDR3 here is CSASRQGPEKLFF. The DNA for the CDR3 is TGCAGTGCTAGTAGACAGGGACCTGAAAAACTGTTTTTT.

The J gene is TRBJ1-4, the V gene TRBV5-1; D gene ambiguous. This CDR3 comprises 15 residues. Trimming removed 1 base from V and 0 bases from J, with 7 bases in between. Germline V gene data show CDR1 as SGHRS and CDR2 as YFSETQ. CDR3 nucleotides: TGCGCCAGCAGCTTGTTCCAGTCAACTAATGAAAAACTGTTTTTT. Protein product: CASSLFQSTNEKLFF.

This chain's CDR3 is CATSRQNQETQYF. DNA of the CDR3: TGTGCCACCAGTAGACAGAATCAAGAGACCCAGTACTTC. The genes are TRBV24-1 and TRBJ2-5; D may be TRBD1 (5 bases). The CDR3 runs to 13 residues. Trimming pared 6 bases from V and 2 bases from J, leaving 9 bases between. From germline, CDR1 is KGHDR and CDR2 SFDVKD.

J is TRBJ2-4 and V is TRBV29-1; D remains unclear. The germline gives CDR1 SQVTM, CDR2 ANQGSEA. The CDR3 spans 14 residues. Between the trimmed V and J ends, which lost 2 bases and 0 bases, there was a span of 8 bases. DNA for the CDR3: TGCAGCGTTGAACGGCACCTAGCCAAAAACATTCAGTACTTC. It specifies CSVERHLAKNIQYF.

The chain uses TRBV19 and TRBJ1-2, with D possibly matching TRBD1 (5 bases). Per the germline V gene, CDR1 is LNHDA and CDR2 is SQIVND (reference sequence). This CDR3 has 14 amino acids. Trimming stripped 6 bases from V and 2 bases from J, with 13 bases between. In nucleotides, the CDR3 is TGTGCCAGTAGCACCGAGGGGTTGAACTATGGCTACACCTTC. Its protein product is CASSTEGLNYGYTF. Full variable domain (outside the CDR3, taken from reference TRBV19 and TRBJ1-2): DGGITQSPKYLFRKEGQNVTLSCEQNLNHDAMYWYRQDPGQGLRLIYYSQIVNDFQKGDIAEGYSVSREKKESFPLTVTSAQKNPTAFYLCASSTEGLNYGYTFGSGTRLTVV.